The 13 T cell receptor beta chains below come from one sample, sequenced in a study of cytomegalovirus exposure and HLA in healthy donors. The primer mix had 60 Vbeta and 13 Jbeta primers. Some clones are missing from TCRdb's copy, which holds only in-frame ones; the method was immunoSEQ multiplex PCR. The table lists approximately 130,000 clones, 65% to 90% of them singletons. The sample consisted of PBMCs. These receptor sequences come from a woman aged 40 to 49 in good health and CMV-seronegative.

The chain has TRBV5-4 and TRBJ2-5, with 11 bases that match TRBD2. The CDR3 runs 17 residues. With V trimmed by 2 bases and J by 4 bases, 10 bases remained unmatched. Germline V gene sequence: CDR1 SGHNT, CDR2 YYREEE (reference sequence). The CDR3 sequence is CASSFSSGGTWRETQYF. CDR3 DNA sequence: TGTGCCAGCAGCTTTTCTAGCGGGGGGACCTGGCGAGAGACCCAGTACTTC. The full variable domain, its missing parts supplied by reference TRBV5-4 and TRBJ2-5, is ETGVTQSPTHLIKTRGQQVTLRCSSQSGHNTVSWYQQALGQGPQFIFQYYREEENGRGNFPPRFSGLQFPNYSSELNVNALELDDSALYLCASSFSSGGTWRETQYFGPGTRLLVL.

The gene calls are TRBV5-1 and TRBJ2-1; 10 nucleotides line up with TRBD1. Germline CDR1 is SGHRS and CDR2 is YFSETQ. The CDR3 totals 17 residues. Unmatched junction bases numbered 12, after V lost 4 bases and J lost 5 bases. CDR3 DNA sequence: TGCGCCAGCAGCCTGACTGCCGGGACAGGGGCCCACAATGAGCAGTTCTTC. It translates to CASSLTAGTGAHNEQFF.

The chain combines TRBV5-4 with TRBJ2-3, with 7 bases matching TRBD2. The CDR3 consists of 18 residues. The germline V gene encodes CDR1 SGHNT and CDR2 YYREEE (reference sequence). Unmatched junction bases numbered 10, after V lost 0 bases and J lost 0 bases. The CDR3 sequence: CASSLEFGATSSTDTQYF. Here the CDR3 DNA reads TGTGCCAGCAGCTTGGAGTTTGGTGCGACTAGCAGCACAGATACGCAGTATTTT.

J is TRBJ2-7 and V is TRBV12-2; the tabulated D call, TRBD1, remains unverified against the DNA. TRBV12-2 counts as a pseudogene. The CDR3 is 18 residues long. The CDR3 DNA reads TGTGCAAGTCGCTTAGCCAACGCCACCGACAGCGTATCCTACGAGCAGTACTTC. Translation gives CASRLANATDSVSYEQYF.

The table lists this clone with a count of one. J is TRBJ2-5 and V is TRBV11-2; 7 bases line up with TRBD2. With V trimmed by 5 bases and J by 2 bases, 2 bases remained unmatched. This CDR3 region has 13 residues. Germline lookup yields CDR1 SGHAT and CDR2 FQNNGV. The CDR3 protein is CASSRGLQETQYF. For the CDR3, the DNA is TGTGCCAGCAGCCGGGGACTACAAGAGACCCAGTACTTC.

The rearrangement uses TRBV6-5 and TRBJ1-2; 9 positions agree with TRBD1. The trim removed 5 bases at V and 8 bases at J, leaving 9 bases unmatched. CDR1 and CDR2 from the germline V gene are MNHEY and SVGAGI. CDR3 size: 14 residues. The DNA for the CDR3 is TGTGCCAGCAGTCGACAGAACAGGGGGCGAGGCTACACCTTC. Translated, it gives CASSRQNRGRGYTF.

This chain uses TRBV7-3 with TRBJ2-1; TRBD1 matches 8 bases. Germline lookup yields CDR1 SGHTA and CDR2 FQGTGA. After removal of 4 bases from V and 6 bases from J, the junction contained 8 bases not matched to a gene. CDR3 length: 15 amino acids. DNA for the CDR3: TGTGCCAGCAGCTCTCCGGCAACAGGGGGCAATGAGCAGTTCTTC. Translated: CASSSPATGGNEQFF.

The chain uses TRBV5-8 and TRBJ1-1; D not resolved. Trimming took off 2 bases at V and 5 bases at J, with 16 bases between the two ends. Germline-derived CDR1 and CDR2 are SGHTS and YDEGEE. The CDR3 sequence is 15 residues long. The CDR3 DNA reads TGTGCCAGCAGCTTATTCGGGCGATCGGGGACTGAAGCTTTCTTT. Its protein product is CASSLFGRSGTEAFF.

In its sample, this clone was seen a few times. The chain combines TRBV5-1 with TRBJ2-3, with a tentative D call TRBD2 (5 bases). The germline V gene encodes CDR1 SGHRS and CDR2 YFSETQ. The CDR3 consists of 14 residues. The V end lost 7 bases, the J end lost 2 bases, and 14 bases lay between the germline ends. CDR3 DNA sequence: TGCGCCAGCGGTGCGGGCGGTTTCACAGATACGCAGTATTTT. It is translated as CASGAGGFTDTQYF.

The chain recombines TRBV7-2 with TRBJ2-2; TRBD2 matches at 12 bases. V dropped 5 bases and J dropped 6; count of bases not matched to a gene: 4. The CDR3 is 15 residues long. Germline loops: CDR1 SGHTA, CDR2 FQGNSA. DNA of the CDR3: TGTGCCAGCAGCCCGCTAGCGGGAGGGGCCGGGGAGCTGTTTTTT. Amino acid sequence: CASSPLAGGAGELFF.

On this clone: An end of the junction differs from the germline gene, which may be a read error. Other nucleotide sequences in the sample specify the same CDR3. The V and J genes are TRBV6-5 and TRBJ1-6; D ambiguous. Germline V CDR1 and CDR2: MNHEY, SVGAGI. The CDR3 is made up of 15 amino acids. CDR3 coding DNA: TGTGCCAGCAGAGAGAATCGAGGATATAATTCTCCCCTCCACTTT. Amino acid sequence: CASRENRGYNSPLHF.

CDR3: CASSLAGPGADRGSYEQYF. DNA for the CDR3: TGTGCCAGCAGCTTAGCCGGGCCGGGGGCGGACAGGGGCTCCTACGAGCAGTACTTC. The chain recombines TRBV7-2 with TRBJ2-7; 9 nucleotides match TRBD1. Losses at the gene ends were 0 bases for V and 0 bases for J; bases not matched to a gene: 12. From germline, CDR1 is SGHTA and CDR2 FQGNSA. There are 19 residues in the CDR3.

V and J are TRBV7-3 and TRBJ1-6; possibly TRBD1 for D (5 bases). The CDR3 sequence is 14 residues long. Germline V gene lookup returns CDR1 SGHTA and CDR2 FQGTGA. The V end lost 3 bases, the J end lost 7 bases, and 10 bases lay between the germline ends. CDR3 DNA sequence: TGTGCCAGCAGCTTCGGACAAGGGAATTCACCCCTCCACTTT. Protein: CASSFGQGNSPLHF.